The source of this TCR beta chain is a study of blood T cell repertoires in COVID-19. Germline CDR1 is LNHNV and CDR2 is YYDKDF (reference sequence). V shed 5 bases and J shed 5 bases, with 15 bases lying between them. The CDR3 runs 14 residues. The participants were between about 18 and 89 years old and came from 24 US areas. Profiled with immunoSEQ multiplex PCR; TCRdb holds only in-frame clones, not every one. Counted here are 200,000 to 250,000 clones, 83% occurring once; the ten biggest clones make up approximately 4.9%. The V call is TRBV15, the J call TRBJ2-5; a possible D gene is TRBD1 (5 bases). The sequenced material came from PBMCs or T cells enriched from blood (not recorded which). The TCR originated in a woman between 50 and 59 years old who had been exposed to COVID-19. The CDR3 bases are TGTGCCACCAGCTTGCAAGGGGTGGAGGAGACCCAGTACTTC. It translates to CATSLQGVEETQYF.